This T cell receptor (beta chain) was identified during a study of shared clonotypes between healthy human individuals. Germline CDR1 is LNHDA and CDR2 is SQIVND (reference sequence). The CDR3 runs to 13 residues. With 5 bases removed from V and 0 bases from J, the gap between germline ends came to 7 bases. General study results and limits: Having only a few donors restricted how much genetic and exposure-history diversity was captured.

The data were produced by immunoSEQ multiplex PCR, yet TCRdb's version contains in-frame clones alone and is incomplete. The data contain about 470,000 clones, about four fifths of them seen just once; the ten biggest clones take up about 13%. As for this clone: Its antigen is not identified.

This clonotype was obtained from a woman between 40 and 50 years old in good health. Some clones in this sample may be carry-over from other donors' samples. The specimen was PBMCs. The gene calls are TRBV19 and TRBJ1-1, with D hard to call. CDR3 DNA: TGTGCCAGTAGTCCCTCACTGAACACTGAAGCTTTCTTT. It encodes CASSPSLNTEAFF.